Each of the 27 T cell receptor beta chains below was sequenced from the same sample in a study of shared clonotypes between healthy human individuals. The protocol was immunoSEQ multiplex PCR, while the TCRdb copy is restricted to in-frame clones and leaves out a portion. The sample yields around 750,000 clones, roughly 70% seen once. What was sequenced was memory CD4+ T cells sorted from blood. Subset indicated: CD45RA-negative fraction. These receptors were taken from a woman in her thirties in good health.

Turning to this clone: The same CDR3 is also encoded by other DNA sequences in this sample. The CDR3 DNA reads as TGTGCCAGCAGTCCCCGGGGACAGGGGACAGATACGCAGTATTTT. Its protein product is CASSPRGQGTDTQYF. This rearrangement joins TRBV28 to TRBJ2-3; 10 nucleotides line up with TRBD1. The CDR3 is 15 residues long. CDR1 is MDHEN and CDR2 is SYDVKM in the germline V gene. Trimming cost V 5 bases and J 3 bases; bases outside gene matches: 5.

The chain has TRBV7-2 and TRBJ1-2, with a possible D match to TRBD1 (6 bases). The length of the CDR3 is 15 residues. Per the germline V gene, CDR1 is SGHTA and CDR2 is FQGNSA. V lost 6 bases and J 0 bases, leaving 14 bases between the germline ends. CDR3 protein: CASRGSGAPNYGYTF. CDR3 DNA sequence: TGTGCCAGCAGGGGCTCGGGGGCCCCTAACTATGGCTACACCTTC.

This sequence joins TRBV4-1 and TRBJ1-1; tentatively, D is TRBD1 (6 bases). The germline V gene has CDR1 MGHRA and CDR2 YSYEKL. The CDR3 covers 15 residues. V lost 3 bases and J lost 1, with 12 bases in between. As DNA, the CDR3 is TGCGCCAGCAGCCAGGGGGCGGGGCCGAACACTGAAGCTTTCTTT. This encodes CASSQGAGPNTEAFF.

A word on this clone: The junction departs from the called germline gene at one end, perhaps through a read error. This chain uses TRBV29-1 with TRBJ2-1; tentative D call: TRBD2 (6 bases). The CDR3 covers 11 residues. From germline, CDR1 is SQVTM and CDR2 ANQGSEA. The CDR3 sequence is CSVETTREALF. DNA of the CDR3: TGCAGCGTTGAGACTACGAGGGAGGCCCTCTTC.

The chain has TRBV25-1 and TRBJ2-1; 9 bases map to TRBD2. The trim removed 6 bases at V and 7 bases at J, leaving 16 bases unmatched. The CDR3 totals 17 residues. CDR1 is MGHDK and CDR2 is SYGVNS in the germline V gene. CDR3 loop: CASREQRSAGGMNEQFF. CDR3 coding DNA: TGTGCCAGCAGAGAACAAAGATCAGCGGGAGGCATGAATGAGCAGTTCTTC.

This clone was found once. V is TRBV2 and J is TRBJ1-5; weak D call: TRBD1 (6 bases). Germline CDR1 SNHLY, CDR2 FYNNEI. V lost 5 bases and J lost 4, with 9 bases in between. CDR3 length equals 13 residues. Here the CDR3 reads CASSIQGNQPQHF. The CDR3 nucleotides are TGTGCCAGCAGTATCCAGGGGAATCAGCCCCAGCATTTT. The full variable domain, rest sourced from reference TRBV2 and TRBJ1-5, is EPEVTQTPSHQVTQMGQEVILRCVPISNHLYFYWYRQILGQKVEFLVSFYNNEISEKSEIFDDQFSVERPDGSNFTLKIRSTKLEDSAMYFCASSIQGNQPQHFGDGTRLSIL.

As DNA, the CDR3 is TGTGCTAGTGGAAACGCGGACAGGGGGAAGGCCGGGGAGCTGTTTTTT. Amino acid sequence: CASGNADRGKAGELFF. This chain links TRBV12-5 with TRBJ2-2; 10 bases agree with TRBD1. CDR1 is LGHNT and CDR2 is FRNRAP in the germline V gene. This CDR3 spans 16 amino acids. The trim removed 6 bases at V and 6 bases at J, leaving 10 bases unmatched.

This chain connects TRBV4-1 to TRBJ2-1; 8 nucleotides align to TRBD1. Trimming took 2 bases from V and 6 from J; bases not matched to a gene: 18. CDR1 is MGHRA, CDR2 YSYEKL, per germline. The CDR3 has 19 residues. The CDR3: CASSQPGTGRLSGPNEQFF. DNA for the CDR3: TGCGCCAGCAGCCAACCCGGGACAGGACGGCTATCCGGACCCAATGAGCAGTTCTTC.

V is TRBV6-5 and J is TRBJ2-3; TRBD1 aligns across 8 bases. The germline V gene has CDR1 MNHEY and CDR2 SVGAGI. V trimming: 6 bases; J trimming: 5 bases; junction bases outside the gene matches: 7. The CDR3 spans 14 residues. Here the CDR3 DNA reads TGTGCCAGCAGCGGGACAGGTCGTAAAGATACGCAGTATTTT. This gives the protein CASSGTGRKDTQYF.

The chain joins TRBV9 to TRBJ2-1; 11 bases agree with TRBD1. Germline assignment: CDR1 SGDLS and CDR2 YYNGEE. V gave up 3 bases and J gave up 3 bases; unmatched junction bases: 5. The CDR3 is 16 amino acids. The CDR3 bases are TGTGCCAGCAGCGACCCCGGGACAGGGGGCTACAATGAGCAGTTCTTC. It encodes CASSDPGTGGYNEQFF.

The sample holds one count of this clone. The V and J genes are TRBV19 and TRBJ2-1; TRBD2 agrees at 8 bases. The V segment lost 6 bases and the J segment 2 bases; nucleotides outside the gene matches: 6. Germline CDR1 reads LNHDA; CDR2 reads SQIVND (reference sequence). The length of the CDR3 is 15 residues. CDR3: CASSREGGTYNEQFF. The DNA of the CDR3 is TGTGCCAGTAGCCGGGAGGGAGGCACCTACAATGAGCAGTTCTTC. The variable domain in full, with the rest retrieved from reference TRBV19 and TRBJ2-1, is DGGITQSPKYLFRKEGQNVTLSCEQNLNHDAMYWYRQDPGQGLRLIYYSQIVNDFQKGDIAEGYSVSREKKESFPLTVTSAQKNPTAFYLCASSREGGTYNEQFFGPGTRLTVL.

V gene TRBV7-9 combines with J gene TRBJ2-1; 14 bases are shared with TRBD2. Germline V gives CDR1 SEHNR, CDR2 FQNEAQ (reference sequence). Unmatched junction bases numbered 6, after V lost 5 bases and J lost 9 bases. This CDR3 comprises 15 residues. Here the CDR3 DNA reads TGTGCCAGCAGCCCGACTAGCGGGAGGGGCCGTGAGCAGTTCTTC. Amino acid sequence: CASSPTSGRGREQFF.

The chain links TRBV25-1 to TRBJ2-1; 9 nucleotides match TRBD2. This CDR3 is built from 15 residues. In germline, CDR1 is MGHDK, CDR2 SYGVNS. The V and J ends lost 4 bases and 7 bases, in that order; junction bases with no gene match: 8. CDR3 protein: CASSVPGLAGNEQFF. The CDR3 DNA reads TGTGCCAGCAGTGTACCGGGACTAGCAGGTAATGAGCAGTTCTTC.

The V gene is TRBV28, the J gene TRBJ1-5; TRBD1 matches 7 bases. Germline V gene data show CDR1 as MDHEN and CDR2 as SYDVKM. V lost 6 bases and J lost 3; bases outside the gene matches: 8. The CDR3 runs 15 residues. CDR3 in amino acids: CASSHPTGNNQPQHF. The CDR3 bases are TGTGCCAGCAGCCATCCGACAGGGAACAATCAGCCCCAGCATTTT. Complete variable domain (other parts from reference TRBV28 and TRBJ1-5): DVKVTQSSRYLVKRTGEKVFLECVQDMDHENMFWYRQDPGLGLRLIYFSYDVKMKEKGDIPEGYSVSREKKERFSLILESASTNQTSMYLCASSHPTGNNQPQHFGDGTRLSIL.

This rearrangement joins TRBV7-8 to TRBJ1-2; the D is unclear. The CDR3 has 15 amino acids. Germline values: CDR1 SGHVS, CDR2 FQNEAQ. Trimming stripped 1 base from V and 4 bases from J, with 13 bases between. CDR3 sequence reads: CASSLGSASIYGYTF. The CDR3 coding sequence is TGTGCCAGCAGCTTAGGTTCCGCGTCGATCTATGGCTACACCTTC.

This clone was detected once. CDR3 sequence: CASSRDRGPETQYF. The CDR3 region has the DNA TGTGCCAGCAGCCGGGACAGGGGGCCAGAGACCCAGTACTTC. This chain joins TRBV2 and TRBJ2-5; 12 bases align to TRBD1. The CDR3 loop spans 14 amino acids. Losses at the gene ends were 6 bases for V and 4 bases for J; bases not matched to a gene: 3. Germline CDR1 and CDR2: SNHLY and FYNNEI.

In nucleotides, the CDR3 is TGTGCCAGTAGTGCCCCGGGACAGGGGAGCGGCACAGATACGCAGTATTTT. Amino acid sequence: CASSAPGQGSGTDTQYF. The V and J genes are TRBV19 and TRBJ2-3; 10 positions agree with TRBD1. V shed 5 bases and J 1 base; nucleotides not matched to a gene: 9. Germline CDR1 reads LNHDA; CDR2 reads SQIVND (reference sequence). The length of the CDR3 is 17 residues.

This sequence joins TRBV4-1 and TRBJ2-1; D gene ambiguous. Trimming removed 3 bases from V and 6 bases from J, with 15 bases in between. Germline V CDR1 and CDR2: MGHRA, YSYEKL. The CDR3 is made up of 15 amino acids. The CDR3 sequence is CASSQGYGVLNEQFF. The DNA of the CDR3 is TGCGCCAGCAGCCAGGGATACGGAGTGCTCAATGAGCAGTTCTTC.

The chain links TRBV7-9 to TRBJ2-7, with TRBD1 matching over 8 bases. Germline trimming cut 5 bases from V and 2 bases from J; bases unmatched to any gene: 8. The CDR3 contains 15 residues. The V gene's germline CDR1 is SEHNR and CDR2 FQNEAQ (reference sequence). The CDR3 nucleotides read TGTGCCAGCAGCCCCAGGACAGGGTTGGCCTACGAGCAGTACTTC. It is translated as CASSPRTGLAYEQYF.

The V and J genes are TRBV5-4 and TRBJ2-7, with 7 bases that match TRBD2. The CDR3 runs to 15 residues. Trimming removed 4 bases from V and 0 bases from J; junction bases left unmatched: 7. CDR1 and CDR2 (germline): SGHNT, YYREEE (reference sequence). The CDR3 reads CASSGGLLLSYEQYF. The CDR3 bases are TGTGCCAGCAGCGGGGGACTACTCCTCTCCTACGAGCAGTACTTC. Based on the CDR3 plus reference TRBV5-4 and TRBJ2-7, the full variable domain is ETGVTQSPTHLIKTRGQQVTLRCSSQSGHNTVSWYQQALGQGPQFIFQYYREEENGRGNFPPRFSGLQFPNYSSELNVNALELDDSALYLCASSGGLLLSYEQYFGPGTRLTVT.

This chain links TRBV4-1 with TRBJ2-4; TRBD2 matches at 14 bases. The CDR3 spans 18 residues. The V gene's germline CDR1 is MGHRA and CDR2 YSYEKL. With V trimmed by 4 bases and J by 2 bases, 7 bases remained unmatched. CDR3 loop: CASSPGLAGGEPKNIQYF. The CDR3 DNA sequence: TGCGCCAGCAGCCCCGGACTAGCGGGGGGTGAGCCCAAAAACATTCAGTACTTC.

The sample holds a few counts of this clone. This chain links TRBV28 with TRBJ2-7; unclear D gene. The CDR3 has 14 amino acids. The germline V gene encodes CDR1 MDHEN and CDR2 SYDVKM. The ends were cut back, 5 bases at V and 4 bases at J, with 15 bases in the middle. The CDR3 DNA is TGTGCCAGCAGTAGCCCCGGTCGGTGGTACGAGCAGTACTTC. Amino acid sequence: CASSSPGRWYEQYF.

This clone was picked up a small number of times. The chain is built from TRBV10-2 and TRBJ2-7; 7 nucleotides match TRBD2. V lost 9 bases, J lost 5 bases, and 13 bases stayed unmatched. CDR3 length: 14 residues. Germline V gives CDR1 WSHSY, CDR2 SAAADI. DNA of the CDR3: TGCGCCAGTAGGCCTGCGGGAGCGGGCCACGAGCAGTACTTC. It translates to CASRPAGAGHEQYF.

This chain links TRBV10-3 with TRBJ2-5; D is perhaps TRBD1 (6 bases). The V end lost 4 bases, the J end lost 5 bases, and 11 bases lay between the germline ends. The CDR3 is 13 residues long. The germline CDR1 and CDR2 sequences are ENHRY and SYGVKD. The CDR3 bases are TGTGCCATCAGTGTCGGACAGCCGGAGACCCAGTACTTC. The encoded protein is CAISVGQPETQYF.

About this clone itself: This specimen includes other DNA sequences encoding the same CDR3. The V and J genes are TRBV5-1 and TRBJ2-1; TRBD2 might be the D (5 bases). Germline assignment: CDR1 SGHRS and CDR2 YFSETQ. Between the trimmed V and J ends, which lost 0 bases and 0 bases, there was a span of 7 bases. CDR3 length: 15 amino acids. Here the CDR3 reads CASSLGSASYNEQFF. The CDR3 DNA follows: TGCGCCAGCAGCTTGGGTAGCGCCTCCTACAATGAGCAGTTCTTC.

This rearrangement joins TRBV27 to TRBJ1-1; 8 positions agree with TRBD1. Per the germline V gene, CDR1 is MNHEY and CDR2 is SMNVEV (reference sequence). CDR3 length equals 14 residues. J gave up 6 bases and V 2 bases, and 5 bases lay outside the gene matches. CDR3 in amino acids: CASSLNLGQAEAFF. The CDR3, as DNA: TGTGCCAGCAGTTTAAACTTGGGACAGGCTGAAGCTTTCTTT.

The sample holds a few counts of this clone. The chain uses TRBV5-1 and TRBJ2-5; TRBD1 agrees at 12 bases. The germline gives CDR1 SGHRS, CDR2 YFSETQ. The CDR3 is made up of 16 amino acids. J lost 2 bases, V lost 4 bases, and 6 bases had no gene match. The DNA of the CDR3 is TGCGCCAGCAGCATAGGGACAGGGGGCCCACAAGAGACCCAGTACTTC. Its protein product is CASSIGTGGPQETQYF.